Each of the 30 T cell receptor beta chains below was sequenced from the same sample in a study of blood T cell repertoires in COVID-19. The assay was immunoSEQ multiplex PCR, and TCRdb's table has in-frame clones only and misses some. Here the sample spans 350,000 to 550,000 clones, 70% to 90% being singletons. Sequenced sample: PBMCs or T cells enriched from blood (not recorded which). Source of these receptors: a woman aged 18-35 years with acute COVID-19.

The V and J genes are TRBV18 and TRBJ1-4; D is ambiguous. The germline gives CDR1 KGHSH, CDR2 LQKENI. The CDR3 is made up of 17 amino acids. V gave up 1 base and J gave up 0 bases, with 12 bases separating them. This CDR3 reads CASSPLPSGATNEKLFF. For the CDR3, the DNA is TGTGCCAGCTCACCACTGCCATCCGGAGCAACTAATGAAAAACTGTTTTTT.

Written as DNA, the CDR3 is TGTGCCAGCAGTTTATCTATCCAGGGATCACCCCTCCACTTT. As protein: CASSLSIQGSPLHF. The V and J genes are TRBV27 and TRBJ1-6; maybe TRBD1 (5 bases). Germline loops: CDR1 MNHEY, CDR2 SMNVEV (reference sequence). The CDR3 has 14 residues. V lost 0 bases and J lost 10, with 10 bases in between.

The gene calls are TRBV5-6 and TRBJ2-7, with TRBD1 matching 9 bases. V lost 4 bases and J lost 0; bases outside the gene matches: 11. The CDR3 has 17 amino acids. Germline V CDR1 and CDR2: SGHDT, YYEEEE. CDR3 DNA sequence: TGTGCCAGCAGCATGACCGGGACAGGGCAACGCTCCTACGAGCAGTACTTC. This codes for CASSMTGTGQRSYEQYF.

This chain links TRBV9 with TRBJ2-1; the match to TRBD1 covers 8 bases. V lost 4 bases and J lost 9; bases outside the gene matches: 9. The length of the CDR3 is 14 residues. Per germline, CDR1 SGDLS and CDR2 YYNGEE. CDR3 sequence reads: CASSPRTGTSEQFF. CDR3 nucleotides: TGTGCCAGCAGCCCTAGGACAGGGACGAGTGAGCAGTTCTTC.

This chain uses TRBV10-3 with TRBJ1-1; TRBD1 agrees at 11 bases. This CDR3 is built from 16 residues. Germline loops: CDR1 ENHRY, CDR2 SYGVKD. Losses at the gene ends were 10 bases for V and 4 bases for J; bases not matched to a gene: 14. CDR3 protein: CATCPGQGGSGTEAFF. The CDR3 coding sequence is TGTGCCACCTGCCCGGGACAGGGGGGTTCCGGCACTGAAGCTTTCTTT.

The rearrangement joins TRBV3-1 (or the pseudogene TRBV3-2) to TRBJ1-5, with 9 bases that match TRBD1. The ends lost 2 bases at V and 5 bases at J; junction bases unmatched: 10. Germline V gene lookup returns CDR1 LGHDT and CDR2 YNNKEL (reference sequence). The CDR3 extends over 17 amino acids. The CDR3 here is CASSQSFATGGDQPQHF. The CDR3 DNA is TGTGCCAGCAGCCAATCGTTTGCTACAGGGGGCGATCAGCCCCAGCATTTT.

CDR3 region: CASSLDLLATLNEQFF. The CDR3 DNA sequence: TGTGCCAGCAGCTTAGATCTTCTAGCCACTCTCAATGAGCAGTTCTTC. The genes are TRBV7-8 and TRBJ2-1; possible D gene TRBD2, 5 bases. CDR3 length: 16 residues. V was clipped by 1 base and J by 6 bases, with 16 bases between them. CDR1 SGHVS and CDR2 FQNEAQ come from the germline V gene.

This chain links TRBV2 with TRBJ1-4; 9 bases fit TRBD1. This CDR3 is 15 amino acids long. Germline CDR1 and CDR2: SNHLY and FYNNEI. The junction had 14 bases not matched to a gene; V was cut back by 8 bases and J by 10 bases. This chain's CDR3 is CASAIEQETGGKLFF. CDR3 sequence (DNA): TGTGCCAGCGCGATCGAACAGGAGACAGGGGGAAAACTGTTTTTT. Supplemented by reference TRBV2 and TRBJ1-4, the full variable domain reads EPEVTQTPSHQVTQMGQEVILRCVPISNHLYFYWYRQILGQKVEFLVSFYNNEISEKSEIFDDQFSVERPDGSNFTLKIRSTKLEDSAMYFCASAIEQETGGKLFFGSGTQLSVL.

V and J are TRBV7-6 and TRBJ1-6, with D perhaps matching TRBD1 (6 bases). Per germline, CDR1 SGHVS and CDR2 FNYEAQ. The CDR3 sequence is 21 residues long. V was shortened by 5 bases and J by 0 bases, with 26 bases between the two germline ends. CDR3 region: CASSPTQIFGQKRSYNSPLHF. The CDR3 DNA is TGTGCCAGCAGCCCGACCCAAATATTCGGACAGAAACGCTCCTATAATTCACCCCTCCACTTT.

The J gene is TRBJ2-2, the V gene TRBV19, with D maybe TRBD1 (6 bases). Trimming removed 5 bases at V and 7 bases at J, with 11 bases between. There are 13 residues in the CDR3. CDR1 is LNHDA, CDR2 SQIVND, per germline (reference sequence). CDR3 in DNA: TGTGCCAGTAGTTCGACGGGACACGGGGAGCTGTTTTTT. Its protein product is CASSSTGHGELFF.

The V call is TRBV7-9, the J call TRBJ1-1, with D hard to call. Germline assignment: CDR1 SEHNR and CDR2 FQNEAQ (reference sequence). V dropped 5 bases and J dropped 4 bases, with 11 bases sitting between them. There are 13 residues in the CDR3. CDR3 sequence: CASSLGSGTEAFF. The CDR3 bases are TGTGCCAGCAGCCTAGGATCGGGCACTGAAGCTTTCTTT.

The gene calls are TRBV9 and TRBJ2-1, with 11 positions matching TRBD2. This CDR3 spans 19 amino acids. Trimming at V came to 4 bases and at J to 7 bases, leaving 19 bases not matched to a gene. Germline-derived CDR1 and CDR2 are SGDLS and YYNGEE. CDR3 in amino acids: CASSPLGVLAGDFYNEQFF. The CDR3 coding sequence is TGTGCCAGCAGCCCTCTAGGGGTACTAGCGGGGGATTTTTATAATGAGCAGTTCTTC.

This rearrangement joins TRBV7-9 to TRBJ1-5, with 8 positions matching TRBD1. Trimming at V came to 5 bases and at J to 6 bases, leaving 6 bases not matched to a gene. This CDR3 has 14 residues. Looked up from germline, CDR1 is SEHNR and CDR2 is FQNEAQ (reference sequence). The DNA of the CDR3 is TGTGCCAGCAGCAGCCGGGACAGGCCTCAGCCCCAGCATTTT. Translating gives CASSSRDRPQPQHF.

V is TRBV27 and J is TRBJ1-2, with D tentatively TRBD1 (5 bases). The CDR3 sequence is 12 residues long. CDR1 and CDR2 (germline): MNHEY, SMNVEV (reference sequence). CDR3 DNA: TGTGGCTCGCGGGGGGAGGACTATGGCTACACCTTC. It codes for CGSRGEDYGYTF.

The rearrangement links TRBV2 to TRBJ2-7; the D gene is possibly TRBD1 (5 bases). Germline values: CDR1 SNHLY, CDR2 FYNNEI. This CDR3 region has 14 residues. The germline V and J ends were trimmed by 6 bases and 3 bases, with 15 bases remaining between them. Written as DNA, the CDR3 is TGTGCCAGCAGCCCCCGGCAGGGTATCTACGAGCAGTACTTC. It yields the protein CASSPRQGIYEQYF.

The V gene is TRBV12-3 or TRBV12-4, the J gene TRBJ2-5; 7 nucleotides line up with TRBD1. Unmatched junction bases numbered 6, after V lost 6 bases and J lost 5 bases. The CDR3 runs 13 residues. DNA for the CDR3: TGTGCCAGCAGGGGGACAGTACACGAGACCCAGTACTTC. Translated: CASRGTVHETQYF.

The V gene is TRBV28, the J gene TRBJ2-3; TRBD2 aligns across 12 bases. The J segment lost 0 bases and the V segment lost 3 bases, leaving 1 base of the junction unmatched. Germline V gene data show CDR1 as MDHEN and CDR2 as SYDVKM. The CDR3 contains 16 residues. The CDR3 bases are TGTGCCAGCAGTTTCGGACTAGCGGGGAGCACAGATACGCAGTATTTT. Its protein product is CASSFGLAGSTDTQYF.

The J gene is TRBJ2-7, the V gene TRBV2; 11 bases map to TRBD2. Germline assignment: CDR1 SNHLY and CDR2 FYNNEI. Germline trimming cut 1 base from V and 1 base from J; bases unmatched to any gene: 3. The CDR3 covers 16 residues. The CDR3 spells CASSEDLAGGSYEQYF. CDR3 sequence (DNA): TGTGCCAGCAGTGAAGATCTAGCGGGAGGATCCTACGAGCAGTACTTC.

The CDR3 bases are TGTGCCTGGAGTGTAAACAGGGGTTGGGTGTACTTC. Its translation: CAWSVNRGWVYF. This chain uses TRBV30 with TRBJ2-7; TRBD1 matches 7 bases. Germline assignment: CDR1 GTSNPN and CDR2 SVGIG (reference sequence). J was trimmed by 12 bases and V by 0 bases; bases with no gene match: 8. There are 12 residues in the CDR3.

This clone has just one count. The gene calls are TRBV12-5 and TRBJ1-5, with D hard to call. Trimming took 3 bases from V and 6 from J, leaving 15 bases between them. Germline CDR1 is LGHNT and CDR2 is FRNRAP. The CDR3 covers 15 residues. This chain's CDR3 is CASGFATLGSQPQHF. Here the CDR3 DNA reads TGTGCTAGTGGTTTTGCTACCCTTGGGAGTCAGCCCCAGCATTTT.

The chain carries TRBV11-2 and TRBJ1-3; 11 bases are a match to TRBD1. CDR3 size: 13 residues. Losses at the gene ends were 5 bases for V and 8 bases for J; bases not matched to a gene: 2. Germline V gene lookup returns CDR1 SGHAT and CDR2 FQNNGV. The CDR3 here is CASSQDRGHTIYF. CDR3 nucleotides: TGTGCCAGCAGCCAGGACAGGGGGCACACCATATATTTT. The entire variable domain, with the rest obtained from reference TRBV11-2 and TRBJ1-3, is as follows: EAGVAQSPRYKIIEKRQSVAFWCNPISGHATLYWYQQILGQGPKLLIQFQNNGVVDDSQLPKDRFSAERLKGVDSTLKIQPAKLEDSAVYLCASSQDRGHTIYFGEGSWLTVV.

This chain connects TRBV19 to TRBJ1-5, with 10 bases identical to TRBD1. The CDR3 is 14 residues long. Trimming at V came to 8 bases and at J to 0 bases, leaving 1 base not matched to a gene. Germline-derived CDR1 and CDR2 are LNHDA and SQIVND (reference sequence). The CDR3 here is CASRQGASNQPQHF. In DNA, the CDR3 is TGTGCCAGTCGACAGGGGGCTAGCAATCAGCCCCAGCATTTT.

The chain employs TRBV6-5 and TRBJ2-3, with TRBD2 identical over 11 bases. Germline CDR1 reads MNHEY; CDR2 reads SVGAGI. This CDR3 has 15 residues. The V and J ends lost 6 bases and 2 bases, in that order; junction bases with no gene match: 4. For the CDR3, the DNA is TGTGCCAGCAGAAGGACTAGCGGGCCCACAGATACGCAGTATTTT. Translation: CASRRTSGPTDTQYF.

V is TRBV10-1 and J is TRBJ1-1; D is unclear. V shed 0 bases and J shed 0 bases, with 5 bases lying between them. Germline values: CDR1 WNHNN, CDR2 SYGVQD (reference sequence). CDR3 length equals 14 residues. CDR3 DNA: TGCGCCAGCAGTGAGTCTAGTCTGAACACTGAAGCTTTCTTT. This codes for CASSESSLNTEAFF.

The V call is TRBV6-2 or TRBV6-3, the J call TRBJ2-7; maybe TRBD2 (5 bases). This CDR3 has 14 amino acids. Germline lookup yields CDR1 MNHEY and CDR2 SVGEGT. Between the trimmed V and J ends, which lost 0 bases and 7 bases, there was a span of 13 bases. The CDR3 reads CASSYSDYPGEQYF. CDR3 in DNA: TGTGCCAGCAGTTACTCCGACTACCCGGGTGAGCAGTACTTC.

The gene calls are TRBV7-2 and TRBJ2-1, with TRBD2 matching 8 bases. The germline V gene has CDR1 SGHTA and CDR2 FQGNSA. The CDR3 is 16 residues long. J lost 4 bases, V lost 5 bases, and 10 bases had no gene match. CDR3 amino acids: CASSINSGIIYNEQFF. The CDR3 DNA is TGTGCCAGCAGCATTAATAGCGGGATAATTTACAATGAGCAGTTCTTC. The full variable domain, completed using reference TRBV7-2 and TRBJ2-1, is GAGVSQSPSNKVTEKGKDVELRCDPISGHTALYWYRQSLGQGLEFLIYFQGNSAPDKSGLPSDRFSAERTGGSVSTLTIQRTQQEDSAVYLCASSINSGIIYNEQFFGPGTRLTVL.

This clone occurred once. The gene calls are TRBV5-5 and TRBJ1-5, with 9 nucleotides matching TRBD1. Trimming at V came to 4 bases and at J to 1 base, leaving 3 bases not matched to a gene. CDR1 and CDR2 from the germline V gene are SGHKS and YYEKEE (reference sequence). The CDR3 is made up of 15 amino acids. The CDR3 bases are TGTGCCAGCAGCAGGACAGGGGTCAGCAATCAGCCCCAGCATTTT. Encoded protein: CASSRTGVSNQPQHF.

CDR3 sequence: CASSLARGGNQPQHF. DNA of the CDR3: TGTGCCAGCAGCTTAGCCAGGGGTGGTAATCAGCCCCAGCATTTT. J is TRBJ1-5 and V is TRBV7-9; maybe TRBD1 (6 bases). There are 15 residues in the CDR3. V was pared by 0 bases and J by 4 bases, with 10 bases between. In germline, CDR1 is SEHNR, CDR2 FQNEAQ (reference sequence). The whole variable domain, filled in from reference TRBV7-9 and TRBJ1-5, reads DTGVSQNPRHKITKRGQNVTFRCDPISEHNRLYWYRQTLGQGPEFLTYFQNEAQLEKSRLLSDRFSAERPKGSFSTLEIQRTEQGDSAMYLCASSLARGGNQPQHFGDGTRLSIL.

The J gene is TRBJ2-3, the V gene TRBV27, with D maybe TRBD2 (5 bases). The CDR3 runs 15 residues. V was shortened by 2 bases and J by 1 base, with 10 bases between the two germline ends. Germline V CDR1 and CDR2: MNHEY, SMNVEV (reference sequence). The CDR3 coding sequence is TGTGCCAGCAGTTTAGATCGGGATCGCACAGATACGCAGTATTTT. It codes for CASSLDRDRTDTQYF.

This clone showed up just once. The CDR3 here is CSVVWQGGTSGSSYNEQFF. In DNA form, the CDR3 reads TGCAGCGTTGTTTGGCAGGGTGGGACTAGCGGGAGCTCCTACAATGAGCAGTTCTTC. The rearrangement uses TRBV29-1 and TRBJ2-1; 14 bases line up with TRBD2. The germline V gene has CDR1 SQVTM and CDR2 ANQGSEA. J was trimmed by 0 bases and V by 4 bases; bases with no gene match: 11. The CDR3 extends over 19 amino acids.